The source of this T cell receptor beta chain is a study of vaccination and CD4 T cells after COVID-19. Once obtained from cultured CD4+ T cells, the DNA was sequenced using the Oncomine TCR Beta short-read assay. TCRdb itself ran the PCR reads through MiXCR, one entry per CDR3 protein. This sample has 13,000 or so distinct CDR3 sequences, with around 62% found just once. Specified treatment: approximately nine-day PBMC culture with coronavirus spike peptide pools or control peptides (ViraFEST assay). V lost 2 bases, J lost 3 bases, and 19 bases lay in between. Per germline, CDR1 MNHEY and CDR2 SVGAGI. The CDR3 length is 18 residues. On this clonotype: As yet, its antigen is unknown.

The sample was CD4+ T cells from blood, cultured in vitro. The receptor was isolated from a human donor who had recovered from COVID-19. The chain recombines TRBV6-5 with TRBJ2-2; D is perhaps TRBD1 (5 bases). CDR3 amino acids: CASSYRAGHLPDTGELFF. The CDR3 DNA sequence: TGTGCCAGCAGTTACCGCGCTGGACACCTCCCGGACACCGGGGAGCTGTTTTTT.